Below, one TCR beta chain is given with its context. Its antigen is unknown. The sample belongs to a study of cytomegalovirus exposure and HLA in healthy donors. Whole-study findings and limits: HLA alleles were associated with fewer than 20,000 TCR beta sequences in a later analysis at 0.05 false discovery rate. TCR beta V segments were, for the most part, productive about 87% or about 30% of the time in an earlier analysis.

This CDR3 region has 18 residues. V trimming: 0 bases; J trimming: 4 bases; junction bases outside the gene matches: 15. The study ran its PCR with 60 Vbeta and 13 Jbeta primers. Assay used: immunoSEQ multiplex PCR; TCRdb lists only in-frame clones, some missing. The sample carries some 120,000 clones, roughly 80% recorded once. Each donor was nominally healthy when sampled (though unrecorded immune exposures were likely). The source material was PBMCs. The clonotype was recovered from a female donor in good health and CMV-seronegative. The rearrangement uses TRBV23-1 and TRBJ2-7; 7 positions agree with TRBD2. TRBV23-1 belongs to the ORF category, with a function that is uncertain. CDR3: CASSQSLGGVKETYEQYF. Written as DNA, the CDR3 is TGCGCCAGCAGTCAATCGTTGGGAGGGGTTAAGGAAACATACGAGCAGTACTTC.